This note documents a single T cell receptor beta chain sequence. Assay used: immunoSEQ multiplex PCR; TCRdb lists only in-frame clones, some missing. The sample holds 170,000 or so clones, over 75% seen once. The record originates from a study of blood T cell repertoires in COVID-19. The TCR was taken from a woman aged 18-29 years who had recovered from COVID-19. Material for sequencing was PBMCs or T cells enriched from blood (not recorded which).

CDR3 DNA sequence: TGTGCCAGCAGCTTAGATTCAGGGCTAGCGTTGCTGTATTTT. It specifies CASSLDSGLALLYF. The J gene is TRBJ2-3, the V gene TRBV7-2, with D possibly being TRBD2 (6 bases). Germline assignment: CDR1 SGHTA and CDR2 FQGNSA. Trimming cost V 1 base and J 14 bases, with 19 bases left between them. The CDR3 extends over 14 amino acids.